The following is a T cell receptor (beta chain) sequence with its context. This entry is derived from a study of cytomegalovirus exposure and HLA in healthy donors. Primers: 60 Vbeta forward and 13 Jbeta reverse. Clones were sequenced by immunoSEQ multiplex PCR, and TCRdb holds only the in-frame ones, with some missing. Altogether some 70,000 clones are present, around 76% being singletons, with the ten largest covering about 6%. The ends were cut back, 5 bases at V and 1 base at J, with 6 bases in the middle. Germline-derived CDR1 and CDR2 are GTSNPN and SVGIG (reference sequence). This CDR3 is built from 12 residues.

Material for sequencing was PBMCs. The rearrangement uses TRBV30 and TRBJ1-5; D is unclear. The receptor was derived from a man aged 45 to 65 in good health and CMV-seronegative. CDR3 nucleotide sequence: TGTGCCTGGTCAGGCAGCAATCAGCCCCAGCATTTT. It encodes CAWSGSNQPQHF.